This T cell receptor beta chain is from a study of CD8 T cells in Susac syndrome (dated by TCRdb to between 2018 and 2021). Broadly, across the study: The study used repertoire sequencing to test whether antigen drove CD8+ T cell activation and differentiation in Susac syndrome. Points the paper makes about the study in general: The TCR sequencing and HLA analysis was acknowledged to have included a relatively small number of individuals.

Remarks on this clonotype: Its specific antigen is unknown. The sample holds no much larger clone one base away, and base qualities are not on file.

Peripheral blood CD8+ and CD4+ T cells from healthy donors, Susac syndrome patients and multiple sclerosis patients were profiled using high-throughput TCR beta sequencing. The healthy donors served as controls matched for age and sex. CD8+ TEMRA cells were enriched by FACS, while bulk CD8+ and CD4+ T cells were purified by magnetic negative isolation. Blood was collected in EDTA tubes and processed within 24 hours, with PBMCs isolated through density gradient centrifugation. PBMCs intended for TCR sequencing were frozen in liquid nitrogen and were later thawed in a 37 degrees C water bath. A purity of at least 90% was achieved for sorted or isolated CD4+, CD8+ and CD8+ TEMRA cells. RNA was extracted using the RNeasy kit, and roughly 0.5 to 1 microgram was reverse transcribed with random hexamers. TCR beta CDR3 regions were amplified with the immunoSEQ multiplex PCR assay covering 54 Vbeta and 13 Jbeta segments. PCR amplification bias was corrected by using a synthetic template baseline for primer optimization and computational correction. Per the authors' processing: Only productive sequences were kept, with reads annotated to V, D and J genes according to IMGT and analyzed in immunoSEQ Analyzer. Clonality was calculated as one minus the Shannon entropy normalized by log2 of the number of productive unique sequences. For each patient and control, public and private clones were evaluated among the 100 most prevalent clones. A clone was defined as Susac-specific if it was absent from the healthy and MS cohorts, from roughly 990 published viral clones and from other ImmuneACCESS disease sequences. TCRdb redid the processing of the public reads, applying fastp at Q25 and MiXCR, and retained in-frame beta chains. Records with the same CDR3 protein are collapsed into one entry carrying the most frequent genes and DNA. Here the V and J calls rest on TCRdb's processing, not on the authors' analysis. Within this sample are 150,000 or so distinct CDR3 sequences, with about 94% of them counted one time only. Of the sample, 0.13% to 0.15% falls within the top ten clones.

Counted from cysteine to phenylalanine, this CDR3 has 13 amino acids. Just the 39-base CDR3 DNA is kept, in frame starting at base 1. Relative to germline, V is 3 bases shorter and J is 8 bases shorter, with 10 bases between their ends. The germline V gene (reference sequence) sets CDR1 to MNHEY and CDR2 to SMNVEV. Sequenced input: CD4+ T cells from PBMCs. The rearranged chain carries TRBV27 and TRBJ1-4; TRBD1 could be the D gene, as 6 bases match. The source is a human donor in good health. The DNA sequence is given as TGTGCCAGCAGTTTCAGGGGAAGGGAAAAACTGTTTTTT. This is translated as CASSFRGREKLFF. Reference TRBV27 and TRBJ1-4 genes cover what lies past the CDR3, so the full variable domain is EAQVTQNPRYLITVTGKKLTVTCSQNMNHEYMSWYRQDPGLGLRQIYYSMNVEVTDKGDVPEGYKVSRKEKRNFPLILESPSPNQTSLYFCASSFRGREKLFFGSGTQLSVL.